This is a list of T cell receptor beta chains from one sample in a study of blood T cell repertoires in COVID-19. The repertoire was sequenced with immunoSEQ multiplex PCR; TCRdb's copy has only in-frame clones and lacks some. The sample lists 300,000 to 450,000 clones, around 87% occurring once. The sample comprised peripheral blood. The receptors stem from a woman in her 30s with COVID-19, enrolled during active disease. Each CDR3 is given with its conserved first and last residue. Each record gives: D gene, J gene, clone size, CDR3 length, V gene, CDR3 protein, CDR3 DNA. The D gene is left open where the match is weak. A clone size is listed for some rows: how often the clone was seen (once, few, many), or a class if it is expanded.

D: -; J: TRBJ1-1; size: few; length: 13; V: TRBV12-3/TRBV12-4; CDR3: CANGDTGLTEAFF; DNA: TGTGCCAACGGAGATACAGGCCTCACTGAAGCTTTCTTT
D: TRBD2; J: TRBJ2-7; size: -; length: 15; V: TRBV27; CDR3: CASSLSSGRTYEQYF; DNA: TGTGCCAGCAGTTTATCTAGCGGGAGAACCTACGAGCAGTACTTC
D: TRBD1; J: TRBJ2-5; size: -; length: 16; V: TRBV7-8; CDR3: CASSLARWDSRETQYF; DNA: TGTGCCAGCAGCTTAGCCCGATGGGACAGTCGAGAGACCCAGTACTTC
D: -; J: TRBJ1-5; size: once; length: 14; V: TRBV19; CDR3: CASSLGRSNQPQHF; DNA: TGTGCCAGTAGCCTGGGCAGGAGCAATCAGCCCCAGCATTTT
D: TRBD2; J: TRBJ2-7; size: -; length: 18; V: TRBV15; CDR3: CATSREGSGRKPSYEQYF; DNA: TGTGCCACCAGCAGAGAGGGTAGCGGGAGAAAACCCTCCTACGAGCAGTACTTC
D: -; J: TRBJ2-1; size: -; length: 11; V: TRBV2; CDR3: CASSGGRVQFF; DNA: TGTGCCAGCAGTGGAGGGAGAGTGCAGTTCTTC
D: TRBD2; J: TRBJ2-7; size: once; length: 13; V: TRBV28; CDR3: CASSSREAYEQYF; DNA: TGTGCCAGCAGTTCGCGGGAGGCCTACGAGCAGTACTTC
D: TRBD2; J: TRBJ2-5; size: -; length: 14; V: TRBV6-6; CDR3: CASGLGLAGETQYF; DNA: TGTGCCAGCGGGTTGGGTTTAGCGGGAGAGACCCAGTACTTC
D: TRBD1; J: TRBJ1-3; size: -; length: 15; V: TRBV7-9; CDR3: CASSSDRVLVDTIYF; DNA: TGTGCCAGCAGCTCCGACAGGGTTCTAGTTGACACCATATATTTT
D: -; J: TRBJ2-3; size: -; length: 15; V: TRBV6-5; CDR3: CASIMGQSLTDTQYF; DNA: TGTGCCAGCATTATGGGACAAAGCCTCACAGATACGCAGTATTTT
D: -; J: TRBJ2-1; size: once; length: 16; V: TRBV19; CDR3: CASSHGTFSSYNEQFF; DNA: TGTGCCAGTAGCCACGGGACTTTCAGCTCCTACAATGAGCAGTTCTTC
D: TRBD2; J: TRBJ2-5; size: -; length: 17; V: TRBV20-1; CDR3: CSASALSGRAGQETQYF; DNA: TGCAGTGCTAGTGCCTTAAGCGGGAGGGCCGGTCAAGAGACCCAGTACTTC
D: -; J: TRBJ2-7; size: -; length: 14; V: TRBV7-9; CDR3: CASSLGANSYEQYF; DNA: TGTGCCAGCAGCTTAGGCGCGAACTCCTACGAGCAGTACTTC
D: TRBD2; J: TRBJ2-5; size: -; length: 15; V: TRBV6-5; CDR3: CASSYEGTSVETQYF; DNA: TGTGCCAGCAGTTACGAAGGGACTAGCGTAGAGACCCAGTACTTC
D: TRBD2; J: TRBJ2-1; size: -; length: 18; V: TRBV27; CDR3: CASSLGLAGAPSYNEQFF; DNA: TGTGCCAGCAGTCTCGGACTAGCGGGAGCCCCCTCCTACAATGAGCAGTTCTTC
D: -; J: TRBJ2-3; size: -; length: 15; V: TRBV5-1; CDR3: CASSFGGTSTDTQYF; DNA: TGCGCCAGCAGCTTCGGCGGGACTAGCACAGATACGCAGTATTTT
D: -; J: TRBJ1-6; size: -; length: 14; V: TRBV9; CDR3: CASGDSGGNSPLHF; DNA: TGTGCCAGCGGAGACAGTGGCGGCAATTCACCCCTCCACTTT
D: -; J: TRBJ2-7; size: -; length: 14; V: TRBV5-1; CDR3: CASSLEQDSYEQYF; DNA: TGCGCCAGCAGCTTGGAACAGGACTCCTACGAGCAGTACTTC
D: TRBD1; J: TRBJ2-2; size: -; length: 17; V: TRBV5-8; CDR3: CASSLVRASGGTGELFF; DNA: TGTGCCAGCAGCTTGGTCCGCGCGTCAGGGGGCACCGGGGAGCTGTTTTTT
D: TRBD2; J: TRBJ2-3; size: -; length: 14; V: TRBV5-1; CDR3: CASQLAEITDTQYF; DNA: TGCGCCAGTCAACTAGCGGAGATTACAGATACGCAGTATTTT
D: -; J: TRBJ2-5; size: once; length: 12; V: TRBV10-3; CDR3: CAIRGPQETQYF; DNA: TGTGCCATCAGGGGCCCCCAAGAGACCCAGTACTTC
D: TRBD1; J: TRBJ1-2; size: -; length: 17; V: TRBV19; CDR3: CATTYSWDRGTDYGYTF; DNA: TGTGCCACAACTTATTCCTGGGACAGGGGTACGGACTATGGCTACACCTTC
D: -; J: TRBJ2-5; size: -; length: 14; V: TRBV28; CDR3: CATNLPTAQGTQYF; DNA: TGTGCCACTAACCTACCCACGGCCCAGGGGACCCAGTACTTC
D: TRBD1; J: TRBJ2-5; size: few; length: 15; V: TRBV4-2; CDR3: CASSQAQGGAETQYF; DNA: TGTGCCAGCAGCCAAGCCCAAGGGGGCGCCGAGACCCAGTACTTC
D: -; J: TRBJ2-6; size: -; length: 14; V: TRBV27; CDR3: CASSKSSGANVLTF; DNA: TGTGCCAGCAGTAAGAGCTCTGGGGCCAACGTCCTGACTTTC
D: -; J: TRBJ2-1; size: -; length: 13; V: TRBV7-3; CDR3: CASSLNSDNEQFF; DNA: TGTGCCAGCAGCTTAAACTCCGACAATGAGCAGTTCTTC
D: -; J: TRBJ2-7; size: -; length: 14; V: TRBV5-1; CDR3: CASSLDGLSYEQYF; DNA: TGCGCCAGCAGCTTGGATGGACTCTCCTACGAGCAGTACTTC
D: TRBD1; J: TRBJ1-4; size: -; length: 16; V: TRBV29-1; CDR3: CSVEGLLGQGGEKLFF; DNA: TGCAGCGTTGAAGGGCTTCTGGGACAGGGTGGCGAAAAACTGTTTTTT
D: TRBD1; J: TRBJ1-2; size: -; length: 14; V: TRBV7-2; CDR3: CASSSPTGRYGYTF; DNA: TGTGCCAGCAGCTCACCGACAGGGCGCTATGGCTACACCTTC
D: -; J: TRBJ2-5; size: -; length: 13; V: TRBV5-4; CDR3: CASRKGIQETQYF; DNA: TGTGCCAGCCGGAAGGGGATCCAAGAGACCCAGTACTTC
D: TRBD1; J: TRBJ2-3; size: -; length: 14; V: TRBV5-8; CDR3: CASSSRTGVDTQYF; DNA: TGTGCCAGCAGCTCCCGGACAGGGGTAGATACGCAGTATTTT
D: -; J: TRBJ1-1; size: few; length: 14; V: TRBV19; CDR3: CASRRDLGNTEAFF; DNA: TGTGCCAGTAGGCGGGATTTGGGGAACACTGAAGCTTTCTTT
D: -; J: TRBJ2-7; size: -; length: 13; V: TRBV5-5; CDR3: CASSQPLTYEQYF; DNA: TGTGCCAGCAGTCAACCACTGACCTACGAGCAGTACTTC
D: -; J: TRBJ2-2; size: -; length: 18; V: TRBV4-2; CDR3: CASSQEPGTQINTGELFF; DNA: TGTGCCAGCAGCCAAGAACCTGGGACTCAGATTAACACCGGGGAGCTGTTTTTT
D: -; J: TRBJ2-7; size: once; length: 12; V: TRBV30; CDR3: CASQTLSYEQYF; DNA: TGTGCCAGCCAGACACTTTCCTACGAGCAGTACTTC
D: TRBD1; J: TRBJ1-2; size: -; length: 15; V: TRBV5-1; CDR3: CASSFEGQGSYGYTF; DNA: TGCGCCAGCAGCTTCGAAGGACAGGGCAGCTATGGCTACACCTTC
D: TRBD1; J: TRBJ2-2; size: -; length: 17; V: TRBV7-3; CDR3: CASSRDSPDRITGELFF; DNA: TGTGCCAGCAGTCGCGACTCCCCGGACAGGATCACCGGGGAGCTGTTTTTT
D: -; J: TRBJ2-1; size: -; length: 13; V: TRBV9; CDR3: CASSEDTYNEQFF; DNA: TGTGCCAGCAGCGAAGACACCTACAATGAGCAGTTCTTC
D: TRBD2; J: TRBJ2-3; size: -; length: 17; V: TRBV29-1; CDR3: CSPSSGTSGICTDTQYF; DNA: TGCAGCCCCTCGTCCGGGACTAGCGGGATCTGCACAGATACGCAGTATTTT
D: -; J: TRBJ1-1; size: -; length: 12; V: TRBV28; CDR3: CASSFAGIDAFF; DNA: TGTGCCAGCAGTTTCGCAGGGATTGACGCTTTCTTT
D: TRBD2; J: TRBJ2-1; size: -; length: 15; V: TRBV11-3; CDR3: CASSRSSGDYNEQFF; DNA: TGTGCCAGCAGCCGCAGTAGCGGGGACTACAATGAGCAGTTCTTC
D: -; J: TRBJ2-7; size: -; length: 13; V: TRBV3-1/TRBV3-2; CDR3: CASSAGFKSEQYF; DNA: TGTGCCAGCAGCGCGGGATTTAAAAGCGAGCAGTACTTC
D: -; J: TRBJ1-2; size: -; length: 13; V: TRBV5-4; CDR3: CASSPGRTYGYTF; DNA: TGTGCCAGCAGCCCCGGGAGGACCTATGGCTACACCTTC
D: TRBD1; J: TRBJ1-1; size: once; length: 16; V: TRBV7-6; CDR3: CASSFDREAVGTEAFF; DNA: TGTGCCAGCAGCTTTGACAGGGAAGCGGTGGGCACTGAAGCTTTCTTT
D: -; J: TRBJ2-1; size: -; length: 18; V: TRBV5-1; CDR3: CASSSGSGSSSSYNEQFF; DNA: TGCGCCAGCAGCTCTGGATCGGGTAGCTCAAGCTCCTACAATGAGCAGTTCTTC
D: TRBD1; J: TRBJ2-7; size: once; length: 14; V: TRBV18; CDR3: CASSLLTGSYEQYF; DNA: TGTGCCAGCTCACTCCTGACAGGGTCCTACGAGCAGTACTTC
D: -; J: TRBJ2-3; size: -; length: 12; V: TRBV7-3; CDR3: CASSSEGGAQYF; DNA: TGTGCCAGCAGCTCAGAAGGGGGTGCGCAGTATTTT
D: TRBD2; J: TRBJ2-2; size: -; length: 16; V: TRBV7-6; CDR3: CASSLLERGAAGELFF; DNA: TGTGCCAGCAGCTTATTGGAGCGGGGGGCCGCCGGGGAGCTGTTTTTT
D: TRBD1; J: TRBJ1-4; size: few; length: 17; V: TRBV5-5; CDR3: CASSLRTGGATNEKLFF; DNA: TGTGCCAGCAGCTTGAGGACAGGTGGCGCAACTAATGAAAAACTGTTTTTT
D: TRBD1; J: TRBJ2-5; size: -; length: 14; V: TRBV5-6; CDR3: CASSHNRGRETQYF; DNA: TGTGCCAGCAGCCATAACAGGGGGCGAGAGACCCAGTACTTC